This is a list of T cell receptor beta chains from one sample in a study of vaccination and CD4 T cells after COVID-19. These receptors' targets are unknown. Each CDR3 protein is one row after TCRdb ran MiXCR on the PCR reads. The table has roughly 14,000 distinct CDR3 sequences, 48% seen once; the top ten hold around 14%. Sequenced sample: CD4+ T cells from blood, cultured in vitro. These receptors all stem from a human donor who had recovered from COVID-19. CDR3s leave out the opening cysteine and the closing phenylalanine or tryptophan.

>TRBJ1-2|TRBV19
ASSITITDTFYGYT
>TRBJ2-7|TRBV4-1
ASSNPRQGAREQY
>TRBJ1-2|TRBV6-1
ALQRDRGANYGYT
>TRBJ1-5|TRBV19
ASSGYGRLQH
>TRBJ1-2|TRBV2
ASAGTGGHGYT
>TRBJ2-3|TRBV20-1
SARQTGSVLTDTQY
>TRBJ1-1|TRBV12-3/TRBV12-4
ASSLLRQPVNTEAF
>TRBJ2-7|TRBV27
ASRDRLSYEQY
>TRBJ1-2|TRBV7-2
ASSLRQGLGGYT
>TRBJ2-5|TRBV19
ASSISGGETQY
>TRBJ2-5|TRBV11-3
ASSLTGRETQY
>TRBJ1-1|TRBV4-3
ASTVGNMNTEAF
>TRBJ1-1|TRBV7-8
ASSWTASRNTEAF
>TRBJ2-7|TRBV24-1
ATSPQGESGYEQY
>TRBJ1-3|TRBV10-3
AISPGQVTGNTIY
>TRBJ2-7|TRBV24-1
ATSDFNKNEQY
>TRBJ1-2|TRBV19
ASRSIVRGGNGYT
>TRBJ1-6|TRBV19
ASQTRNSPLH
>TRBJ1-1|TRBV5-4
ASSLWERGAAF
>TRBJ2-2|TRBV20-1
SAKQGSSTGELF
>TRBJ2-7|TRBV7-2
ASSAGQTYEQY
>TRBJ1-2|TRBV30
AWTITGSAPGGYT
>TRBJ2-1|TRBV24-1
ATSDGNEQF
>TRBJ2-5|TRBV29-1
SAGLAGGRGTQY
>TRBJ1-1|TRBV14
ASSLDRNTEAF
>TRBJ1-3|TRBV7-2
ASAPGQGSGNTIY
>TRBJ2-5|TRBV11-3
ASSLAVTGVETQY
>TRBJ2-1|TRBV20-1
SARRSGSSYNEQF
>TRBJ1-5|TRBV7-2
ASSLEQGAGQPQH
>TRBJ2-1|TRBV12-3/TRBV12-4
ASSPLLAVDYNEQF